This T cell receptor (beta chain) was sequenced in a study of PD-1 blockade in classical Hodgkin lymphoma. This clone was observed a few times. Its antigen is undetermined. Profiled with immunoSEQ multiplex PCR; TCRdb holds only in-frame clones, not every one. The sample carries fewer than 5,000 clones, about four fifths recorded once. The CDR3 covers 13 residues. Deletions cut 2 bases from V and 5 bases from J, with 9 bases between. The germline gives CDR1 LNHDA, CDR2 SQIVND (reference sequence). With no exception, relapse followed autologous stem cell transplantation in all patients, and brentuximab vedotin exposure varied. Study-wide findings and caveats: Newly diagnosed and completely responding patients shared comparable baseline diversity. By C4D1, diversity of CD4+ TCRs had risen significantly, whereas that of CD8+ TCRs had not.

The chain joins TRBV19 to TRBJ1-1; D remains unclear. The TCR sequence derives from a human donor with classical Hodgkin lymphoma. This specimen consisted of peripheral blood mononuclear cells (PBMCs), obtained at baseline. The CDR3: CASSITQLTEAFF. For the CDR3, the DNA is TGTGCCAGTAGTATAACACAGCTGACTGAAGCTTTCTTT.